This TCR beta chain emerged from a study of CD8+ T cells in alopecia areata. The CDR3 is made up of 16 amino acids. J gave up 0 bases and V 5 bases, and 7 bases lay outside the gene matches. Per the germline V gene, CDR1 is SQVTM and CDR2 is ANQGSEA. Extracted RNA was reverse transcribed into cDNA, the sequencing template. Libraries were prepared by immunoSEQ multiplex PCR; TCRdb keeps only in-frame clonotypes and omits some of them. The sample records 100,000 to 120,000 clones, approximately 59% being singletons. The V and J genes are TRBV29-1 and TRBJ2-6; 7 bases line up with TRBD1. The clonotype originates from a human donor in good health. Sequencing was performed on CD8+ T cells sorted from blood. The chain's CDR3 is CSVSGGRTSGANVLTF. CDR3 nucleotide sequence: TGCAGCGTTTCAGGGGGAAGAACCTCTGGGGCCAACGTCCTGACTTTC. The full variable domain, its missing parts supplied by reference TRBV29-1 and TRBJ2-6, is SAVISQKPSRDICQRGTSLTIQCQVDSQVTMMFWYRQQPGQSLTLIATANQGSEATYESGFVIDKFPISRPNLTFSTLTVSNMSPEDSSIYLCSVSGGRTSGANVLTFGAGSRLTVL.